One sample yielded the 18 T cell receptor beta chains listed below, sequenced in a study of technical replicates of blood from a handful of donors. Produced via immunoSEQ multiplex PCR; TCRdb's table is partial and in-frame only. Of under 85,000 clones listed, 80% to 95% were seen once; the top ten hold 0.4% to 0.5%. Input material: T cells isolated from PBMCs. The origin of the receptors is a human donor in good health.

V and J are TRBV29-1 and TRBJ1-2; 10 bases align to TRBD1. Germline lookup yields CDR1 SQVTM and CDR2 ANQGSEA. The V segment lost 6 bases and the J segment 8 bases; nucleotides outside the gene matches: 12. The CDR3 extends over 14 amino acids. CDR3 protein: CSVYAGTGDGGYTF. The CDR3 region has the DNA TGCAGCGTGTACGCGGGGACAGGGGACGGGGGCTACACCTTC.

J is TRBJ2-7 and V is TRBV16; 7 positions agree with TRBD2. There are 15 residues in the CDR3. The germline V gene has CDR1 KGHSY and CDR2 FQNENV. V gave up 4 bases and J gave up 2 bases; unmatched junction bases: 8. CDR3 amino acids: CASSPPSGGTYEQYF. CDR3 sequence (DNA): TGTGCCAGCAGCCCGCCTAGCGGAGGAACCTACGAGCAGTACTTC.

The chain uses TRBV27 and TRBJ2-7; TRBD2 matches at 9 bases. The germline V gene encodes CDR1 MNHEY and CDR2 SMNVEV (reference sequence). The CDR3 is 15 residues long. The junction had 8 bases not matched to a gene; V was cut back by 7 bases and J by 1 base. CDR3 in DNA: TGTGCCAGCAAGGTCGGGACTAGCAGGTCCTACGAGCAGTACTTC. Its translation: CASKVGTSRSYEQYF.

This rearrangement joins TRBV15 to TRBJ2-3, with 7 bases lining up with TRBD1. The CDR3 length is 18 residues. Losses at the gene ends were 0 bases for V and 5 bases for J; bases not matched to a gene: 14. The germline V gene encodes CDR1 LNHNV and CDR2 YYDKDF (reference sequence). Here the CDR3 DNA reads TGTGCCACCAGCAGAGATCTGCTAGGGGGCGCAAAAGAAGATACGCAGTATTTT. Protein: CATSRDLLGGAKEDTQYF.

This chain uses TRBV19 with TRBJ2-5, with 7 bases identical to TRBD1. Germline CDR1 reads LNHDA; CDR2 reads SQIVND (reference sequence). Losses at the gene ends were 7 bases for V and 0 bases for J; bases not matched to a gene: 5. There are 14 residues in the CDR3. Here the CDR3 reads CASKGRGNQETQYF. The CDR3 DNA follows: TGTGCCAGTAAAGGCAGGGGGAACCAAGAGACCCAGTACTTC.

The chain is built from TRBV7-9 and TRBJ2-1; weak D call: TRBD2 (5 bases). The CDR3 sequence is 14 residues long. The germline V and J ends were trimmed by 3 bases and 5 bases, with 11 bases remaining between them. Per germline, CDR1 SEHNR and CDR2 FQNEAQ (reference sequence). The CDR3 nucleotides are TGTGCCAGCAGCTTGGGAGAGTTACACAATGAGCAGTTCTTC. Translated: CASSLGELHNEQFF.

V and J are TRBV12-5 and TRBJ1-1; tentatively, D is TRBD1 (6 bases). V lost 7 bases and J lost 4, with 13 bases in between. Germline V gene sequence: CDR1 LGHNT, CDR2 FRNRAP. The CDR3 contains 13 residues. The CDR3 sequence is CASALQGFTEAFF. CDR3 nucleotide sequence: TGTGCTAGTGCCTTACAGGGATTCACTGAAGCTTTCTTT.

The chain joins TRBV5-4 to TRBJ2-7; weak D call: TRBD2 (5 bases). Per germline, CDR1 SGHNT and CDR2 YYREEE (reference sequence). The V gene lost 2 bases and the J gene lost 2 bases, with 8 bases spanning the gap. This CDR3 has 13 residues. The CDR3 protein is CASSFRETYEQYF. CDR3 in DNA: TGTGCCAGCAGCTTCCGGGAAACCTACGAGCAGTACTTC.

The rearrangement links TRBV6-1 to TRBJ2-7; D is unclear. Germline V gene lookup returns CDR1 MNHNS and CDR2 SASEGT. Trimming took 6 bases from V and 4 from J, leaving 4 bases between them. There are 10 residues in the CDR3. The CDR3 nucleotides read TGTGCCAGCAGACTTTACGAGCAGTACTTC. It is translated as CASRLYEQYF.

The chain recombines TRBV2 with TRBJ2-2; TRBD2 is a possible D gene (5 bases). Trimming took 5 bases from V and 2 from J, leaving 12 bases between them. Germline V CDR1 and CDR2: SNHLY, FYNNEI. The CDR3 contains 15 residues. The CDR3 DNA is TGTGCCAGCAGTCAGGACGGGGTTAACACCGGGGAGCTGTTTTTT. Translated, it gives CASSQDGVNTGELFF.

The chain combines TRBV4-1 with TRBJ2-1; 10 nucleotides align to TRBD2. This CDR3 has 19 amino acids. Germline CDR1 and CDR2: MGHRA and YSYEKL. The J segment lost 1 base and the V segment lost 1 base, leaving 10 bases of the junction unmatched. The CDR3 region is CASSQGRRTSGGSYNEQFF. The CDR3, as DNA: TGCGCCAGCAGCCAAGGACGGCGGACTAGCGGAGGATCCTACAATGAGCAGTTCTTC.

The J gene is TRBJ2-1, the V gene TRBV2; TRBD2 matches 10 bases. This CDR3 region has 15 residues. Per germline, CDR1 SNHLY and CDR2 FYNNEI. V was pared by 3 bases and J by 3 bases, with 2 bases of the junction left unmatched. Here the CDR3 reads CASSDASGSYNEQFF. The CDR3 bases are TGTGCCAGCAGTGACGCTAGCGGGAGCTACAATGAGCAGTTCTTC.

The chain uses TRBV15 and TRBJ1-5; D ambiguous. Germline CDR1 is LNHNV and CDR2 is YYDKDF (reference sequence). The V gene lost 5 bases and the J gene lost 1 base, with 9 bases spanning the gap. This CDR3 has 14 residues. The CDR3, as DNA: TGTGCCACCAGCCGGGAGTTGAGCAATCAGCCCCAGCATTTT. Protein: CATSRELSNQPQHF. The full variable domain, its missing parts supplied by reference TRBV15 and TRBJ1-5, is DAMVIQNPRYQVTQFGKPVTLSCSQTLNHNVMYWYQQKSSQAPKLLFHYYDKDFNNEADTPDNFQSRRPNTSFCFLDIRSPGLGDTAMYLCATSRELSNQPQHFGDGTRLSIL.

The chain has TRBV6-1 and TRBJ1-5; D is unresolved. This CDR3 spans 16 amino acids. Germline values: CDR1 MNHNS, CDR2 SASEGT. The V end was cut by 1 base, the J end by 1 base, with 11 bases between. DNA for the CDR3: TGTGCCAGCAGTGAAGTCGGGGTTATGAGCAATCAGCCCCAGCATTTT. This translates into CASSEVGVMSNQPQHF.

The genes are TRBV27 and TRBJ2-7; no reliable D call. This CDR3 region has 13 residues. From germline, CDR1 is MNHEY and CDR2 SMNVEV (reference sequence). Trimming removed 6 bases at V and 2 bases at J, with 11 bases between. The CDR3: CASRPLETYEQYF. The CDR3 DNA is TGTGCCAGCAGACCTTTAGAAACCTACGAGCAGTACTTC.

The gene calls are TRBV6-4 and TRBJ2-7, with TRBD1 identical over 9 bases. The V gene end was trimmed by 2 bases and the J gene end by 2 bases; junction bases not matched to a gene: 10. The CDR3 runs to 17 residues. Germline assignment: CDR1 MRHNA and CDR2 SNTAGT. The CDR3 region is CASSDPADRGQTYEQYF. The CDR3 DNA reads as TGTGCCAGCAGTGACCCCGCGGACAGGGGACAAACCTACGAGCAGTACTTC.

The chain combines TRBV5-4 with TRBJ2-5; D perhaps matches TRBD2 (6 bases). V dropped 0 bases and J dropped 0 bases, with 6 bases sitting between them. The length of the CDR3 is 14 residues. Germline CDR1 reads SGHNT; CDR2 reads YYREEE (reference sequence). The CDR3 here is CASSLGDYQETQYF. The DNA for the CDR3 is TGTGCCAGCAGCTTGGGGGACTACCAAGAGACCCAGTACTTC.

The chain joins TRBV10-3 to TRBJ2-7, with D possibly matching TRBD1 (6 bases). Trimming took off 10 bases at V and 1 base at J, with 8 bases between the two ends. Germline-derived CDR1 and CDR2 are ENHRY and SYGVKD. The length of the CDR3 is 11 residues. In nucleotides, the CDR3 is TGTGCCACCACAGGGTCCTACGAGCAGTACTTC. This gives the protein CATTGSYEQYF.